This T cell receptor beta chain was documented in a study of shared clonotypes between healthy human individuals. Sequenced by immunoSEQ multiplex PCR; TCRdb stores in-frame clones only, minus some. The profile shows hundreds of thousands of clones, almost 95% of them singletons. Naive CD8 cells lacked CD45RO, underwent positive selection for CCR7 and left out terminally differentiated effector memory CD45RA+ cells. The V end lost 4 bases, the J end lost 10 bases, and 20 bases lay between the germline ends. The CDR3 length is 15 residues. The germline gives CDR1 SEHNR, CDR2 FQNEAQ (reference sequence).

The chain links TRBV7-9 to TRBJ1-5, with D unresolved. This sequence was found in a man in his thirties or forties in good health. The specimen sequenced was naive CD8+ T cells sorted from blood. For the CDR3, the DNA is TGTGCCAGCAGCTCTCAGGACGAGCCTTTCCAACCCCAGCATTTT. Protein: CASSSQDEPFQPQHF.